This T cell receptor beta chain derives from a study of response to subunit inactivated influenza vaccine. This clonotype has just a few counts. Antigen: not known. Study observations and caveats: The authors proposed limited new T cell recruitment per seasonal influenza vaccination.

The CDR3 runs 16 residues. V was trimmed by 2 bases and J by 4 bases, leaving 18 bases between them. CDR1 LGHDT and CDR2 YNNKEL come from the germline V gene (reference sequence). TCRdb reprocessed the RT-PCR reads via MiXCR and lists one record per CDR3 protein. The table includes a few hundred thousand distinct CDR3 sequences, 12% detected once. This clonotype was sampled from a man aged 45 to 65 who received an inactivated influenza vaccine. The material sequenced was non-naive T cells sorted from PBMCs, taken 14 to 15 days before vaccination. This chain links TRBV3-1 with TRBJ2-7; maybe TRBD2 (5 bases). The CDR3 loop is CASSQLAGAVGYEQYF. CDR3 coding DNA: TGTGCCAGCAGCCAACTTGCAGGAGCGGTTGGGTACGAGCAGTACTTC.